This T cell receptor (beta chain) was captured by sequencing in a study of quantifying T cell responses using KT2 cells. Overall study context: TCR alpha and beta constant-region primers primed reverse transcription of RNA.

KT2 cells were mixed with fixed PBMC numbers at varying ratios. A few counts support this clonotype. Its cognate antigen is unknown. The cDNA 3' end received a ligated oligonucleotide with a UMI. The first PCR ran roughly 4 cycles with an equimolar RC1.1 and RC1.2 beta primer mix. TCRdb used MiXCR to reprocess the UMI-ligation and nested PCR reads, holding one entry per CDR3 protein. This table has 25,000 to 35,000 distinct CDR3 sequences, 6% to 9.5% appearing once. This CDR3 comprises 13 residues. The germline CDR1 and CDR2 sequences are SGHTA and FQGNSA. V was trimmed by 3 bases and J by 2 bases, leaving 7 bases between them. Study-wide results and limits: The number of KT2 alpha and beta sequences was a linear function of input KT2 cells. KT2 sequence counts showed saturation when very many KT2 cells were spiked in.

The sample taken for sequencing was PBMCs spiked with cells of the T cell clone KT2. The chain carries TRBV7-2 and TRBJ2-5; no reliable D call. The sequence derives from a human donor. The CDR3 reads CASSFSQQETQYF. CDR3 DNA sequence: TGTGCCAGCAGCTTTAGCCAGCAAGAGACCCAGTACTTC.